These T cell receptor beta chains were read from a single sample in a study of cytomegalovirus exposure and HLA in healthy donors. Repertoires were generated with immunoSEQ multiplex PCR, while TCRdb's copy carries only in-frame clones and drops some. The sample has some 120,000 clones. Sequencing used PBMCs. The receptor source for this set is a man aged 35-49 years in good health and CMV-seropositive. Both conserved end residues are trimmed from each CDR3.

v_gene	j_gene	CDR3aa
TRBV27	TRBJ2-3	ASSLITSTDTQY
TRBV6-5	TRBJ1-3	ASSAGFIAGNTIY
TRBV5-1	TRBJ1-2	ASSLQLNYGYT
TRBV7-9	TRBJ2-5	ASSPPTGEGAETQY
TRBV28	TRBJ2-7	ASSSLGQGSYEQY
TRBV10-3	TRBJ2-2	AISEVSGRLALNTGELF
TRBV28	TRBJ1-2	ASSPGIYTGYT
TRBV30	TRBJ2-1	AWSMTLAGGLSL
TRBV28	TRBJ2-1	ASSFGRESYNEQF
TRBV7-9	TRBJ2-2	ASSLWPQGANTGELF
TRBV11-2	TRBJ2-3	ASSLDWGATSGDTQY
TRBV28	TRBJ2-3	ASSLFSDTQY
TRBV12-5	TRBJ2-5	ASAGGMGETQY
TRBV19	TRBJ2-1	ASSIDLLSRSSEQF
TRBV18	TRBJ2-7	ASSPSRVQAYEQY
TRBV5-8	TRBJ2-4	ASSLNPVLAKNIQY
TRBV19	TRBJ1-1	ASSIRTGRTEAF
TRBV5-1	TRBJ2-2	ASSQLAGETGELF
TRBV5-6	TRBJ1-2	ASSQFGSPNYGYT
TRBV5-5	TRBJ2-7	ASSSTEVSDEQY
TRBV4-1	TRBJ2-5	ASSLQQGETQY
TRBV5-1	TRBJ1-1	ASSLGEGGAF
TRBV2	TRBJ2-5	AINVGLQALETQY
TRBV5-1	TRBJ2-7	ASSFMSSGFYEQY
TRBV13	TRBJ2-3	ASLFWGLGTDTQY
TRBV18	TRBJ1-5	ASSVDNSNQPQH
TRBV19	TRBJ1-1	ASSTFRGPNTEAF
TRBV19	TRBJ1-5	ASSYGGTRLNQPQH
TRBV5-1	TRBJ1-1	ASSLDGTDNTEAF
TRBV20-1	TRBJ1-2	SAVESYGYT